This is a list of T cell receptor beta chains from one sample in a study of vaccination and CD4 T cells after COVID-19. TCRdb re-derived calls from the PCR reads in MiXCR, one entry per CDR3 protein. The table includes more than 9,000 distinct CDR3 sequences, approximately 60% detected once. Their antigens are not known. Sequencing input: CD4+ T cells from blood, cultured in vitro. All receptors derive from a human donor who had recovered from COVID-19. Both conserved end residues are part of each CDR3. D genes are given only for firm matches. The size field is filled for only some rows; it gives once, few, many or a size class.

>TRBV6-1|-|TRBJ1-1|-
TGTGCCAGCAGTGCGGGTTGGAACACTGAAGCTTTCTTT
CASSAGWNTEAFF
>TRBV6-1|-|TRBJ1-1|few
TGTGCCAGCAGTGAGCGGGGGTCTAGGGCTTTCTTT
CASSERGSRAFF
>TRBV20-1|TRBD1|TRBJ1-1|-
TGCAGTGCCGCCTCAGGGGGGAACACTGAAGCTTTCTTT
CSAASGGNTEAFF
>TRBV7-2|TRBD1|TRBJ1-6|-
TGTGCCAGCAGCGCCGACAGGGGGCCTCCACCCCTCCACTTT
CASSADRGPPPLHF
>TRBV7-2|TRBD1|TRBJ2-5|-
TGTGCCAGCAGTGAACCGACAGGGGCTCAGCAGACCCAGTACTTC
CASSEPTGAQQTQYF
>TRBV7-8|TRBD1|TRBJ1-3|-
TGTGCCAGCAGCCAAGCGATCCAGGGGGCTGGTTCTGGAAACACCATATATTTT
CASSQAIQGAGSGNTIYF
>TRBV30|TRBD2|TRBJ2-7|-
TGTGCCTGGAGTGTAGGGACTAGCGGGGTTTACGAGCAGTACTTC
CAWSVGTSGVYEQYF
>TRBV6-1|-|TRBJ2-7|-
TGTGCCACCGCCCGCTCTTGGGGGGGCGCATACGAGCAGTACTTC
CATARSWGGAYEQYF
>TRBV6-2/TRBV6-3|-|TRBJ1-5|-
TGTGCCAGCAACCAGGGATGGGGCGGTAGCAATCAGCCCCAGCATTTT
CASNQGWGGSNQPQHF
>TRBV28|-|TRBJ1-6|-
TGTGCCAGCAGGGTGGGGAAGGATTCACCCCTCCACTTT
CASRVGKDSPLHF
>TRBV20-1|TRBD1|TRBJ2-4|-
TGCAGTGCTAGAGACACAGGGGAAGCCAAAAACATTCAGTACTTC
CSARDTGEAKNIQYF
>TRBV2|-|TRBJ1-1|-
TGTGCCAGCAGGGCCCAGGGAGGCACTGAAGCTTTCTTT
CASRAQGGTEAFF
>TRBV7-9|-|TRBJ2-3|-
TGTGCCAGCAGCTTAACAGGGAGGATAGATACGCAGTATTTT
CASSLTGRIDTQYF
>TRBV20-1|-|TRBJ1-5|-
TGCAGTGCTGGCTCGATGACAGGATCGTGGGGTTTGAATCAGCCCCAGCATTTT
CSAGSMTGSWGLNQPQHF
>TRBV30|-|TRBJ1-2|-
TGTGCCTGGACTGACGGGCGGAACTATGGCTACACCTTC
CAWTDGRNYGYTF
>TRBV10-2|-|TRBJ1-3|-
TGCGCCAGCAGTGAGGGGGGACGAAACACCATATATTTT
CASSEGGRNTIYF
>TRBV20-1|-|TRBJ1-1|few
TGCAGTGCTGAGCTGGGTGAAGGCACTGAAGCTTTCTTT
CSAELGEGTEAFF
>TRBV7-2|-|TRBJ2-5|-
TGTGCCAGCAGCTTGGGGTCTAGGAGGTCCCAGTACTTC
CASSLGSRRSQYF
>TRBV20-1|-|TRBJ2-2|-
TGCAGTGCTAGAGGGGGGGCGGACACCGGGGAGCTGTTTTTT
CSARGGADTGELFF
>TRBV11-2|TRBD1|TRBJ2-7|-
TGTGCCAGCAGCTTAGGCACGACAGGGGTAGAGCAGTACTTC
CASSLGTTGVEQYF
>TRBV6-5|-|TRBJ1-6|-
TGTGCCAGCAGTTCCACAAGGGGAAGGAATTCACCCCTCCACTTT
CASSSTRGRNSPLHF